What follows are 16 T cell receptor beta chains derived from one specimen sequenced in a study of blood T cell repertoires in COVID-19. Assay: immunoSEQ multiplex PCR; the TCRdb copy retains only in-frame clones and omits some. This table has almost 400,000 clones, around 87% appearing once. Sequenced input: peripheral blood. Receptors were obtained from a woman aged 55-70 years with COVID-19, enrolled during active disease.

The genes are TRBV5-1 and TRBJ1-1; 8 nucleotides line up with TRBD1. The junction had 5 bases not matched to a gene; V was cut back by 3 bases and J by 1 base. Germline CDR1 and CDR2: SGHRS and YFSETQ. The CDR3 has 15 residues. The CDR3 region has the DNA TGCGCCAGCAGCTGGGGACAGGCCCCGAACACTGAAGCTTTCTTT. Its protein product is CASSWGQAPNTEAFF. The variable domain in full, with the rest retrieved from reference TRBV5-1 and TRBJ1-1, is KAGVTQTPRYLIKTRGQQVTLSCSPISGHRSVSWYQQTPGQGLQFLFEYFSETQRNKGNFPGRFSGRQFSNSRSEMNVSTLELGDSALYLCASSWGQAPNTEAFFGQGTRLTVV.

This clone was observed a few times. The chain couples TRBV3-1 (or the pseudogene TRBV3-2) to TRBJ2-2, with 13 bases lining up with TRBD2. J was trimmed by 4 bases and V by 4 bases; bases with no gene match: 3. Germline lookup yields CDR1 LGHDT and CDR2 YNNKEL (reference sequence). This CDR3 is built from 16 residues. This CDR3 reads CASSLRTSGGTGELFF. Here the CDR3 DNA reads TGTGCCAGCAGCCTGCGGACTAGCGGGGGCACCGGGGAGCTGTTTTTT.

V is TRBV12-2 and J is TRBJ2-7; TRBD2, the table's D call, was not compared with the DNA. TRBV12-2 is flagged as a pseudogene. This CDR3 is 17 amino acids long. The CDR3 DNA reads as TGTGCAAGTCGCTTAGAAGGACTAGCGGGGAGAGAGCACGAGCAGTACTTC. This encodes CASRLEGLAGREHEQYF.

The genes are TRBV1 and TRBJ2-7; the table's D call TRBD2 went unverified against the DNA. TRBV1 is a recognized pseudogene. The CDR3 covers 16 residues. In DNA form, the CDR3 reads TGCACCAGCAGCCAAGATAGCGGGACTATTACCTACGAGCAGTACTTC. It translates to CTSSQDSGTITYEQYF.

The rearrangement uses TRBV11-1 and TRBJ2-5; maybe TRBD1 (6 bases). Looked up from germline, CDR1 is SGHAT and CDR2 is FQDESV (reference sequence). CDR3 length: 14 residues. The V gene lost 7 bases and the J gene lost 6 bases, with 18 bases spanning the gap. CDR3 coding DNA: TGTGCCAGCATCTCGGACAGCGACAAGAAGACCCAGTACTTC. Its protein product is CASISDSDKKTQYF.

This clone was recorded a few times. CDR3 residues: CASSPYDRVQLFF. The CDR3 DNA sequence: TGTGCCAGCAGCCCATACGACAGGGTTCAACTGTTTTTT. The V call is TRBV3-1 (or the pseudogene TRBV3-2), the J call TRBJ1-4, with TRBD1 matching 7 bases. CDR3 length equals 13 residues. After removal of 4 bases from V and 12 bases from J, the junction contained 8 bases not matched to a gene. Germline CDR1 LGHDT, CDR2 YNNKEL (reference sequence).

This chain uses TRBV6-5 with TRBJ2-3; D gene ambiguous. CDR1 is MNHEY, CDR2 SVGAGI, per germline. The CDR3 is 14 amino acids. V lost 5 bases, J lost 3 bases, and 12 bases lay in between. As DNA, the CDR3 is TGTGCCAGCAGTCCACTTCATGAAACAGATACGCAGTATTTT. It is translated as CASSPLHETDTQYF.

The chain recombines TRBV18 with TRBJ1-2; unclear D gene. This CDR3 region has 12 residues. V lost 6 bases and J 8 bases, leaving 13 bases between the germline ends. The germline V gene has CDR1 KGHSH and CDR2 LQKENI. The CDR3 region is CASSLPPQGYTF. CDR3 coding DNA: TGTGCCAGCTCCCTCCCGCCCCAGGGCTACACCTTC.

In the case of this clone: Other DNA sequences of this sample code for an identical CDR3. The chain couples TRBV5-1 to TRBJ1-2, with no clear D. The CDR3 runs 14 residues. The V end was cut by 0 bases, the J end by 3 bases, with 9 bases between. The germline V gene has CDR1 SGHRS and CDR2 YFSETQ. The chain's CDR3 is CASSLAWGDYGYTF. DNA for the CDR3: TGCGCCAGCAGCTTGGCCTGGGGAGACTATGGCTACACCTTC.

This clone was counted ten times or more. V usage is TRBV18 and J usage is TRBJ2-7; 7 bases line up with TRBD2. After removal of 2 bases from V and 0 bases from J, the junction contained 7 bases not matched to a gene. Germline V lookup: CDR1 KGHSH, CDR2 LQKENI. The CDR3 runs to 16 residues. CDR3 residues: CASSPSGGEFSYEQYF. The CDR3 nucleotides read TGTGCCAGCTCACCATCTGGGGGGGAATTCTCCTACGAGCAGTACTTC.

V usage is TRBV5-1 and J usage is TRBJ2-3; maybe TRBD1 (6 bases). This CDR3 comprises 15 residues. Trimming left V 0 bases short and J 0 bases short, with 8 bases between. CDR1 is SGHRS and CDR2 is YFSETQ in the germline V gene. CDR3 in DNA: TGCGCCAGCAGCTTGGGGACAGTTAGCACAGATACGCAGTATTTT. Its protein is CASSLGTVSTDTQYF.

The chain links TRBV30 to TRBJ1-6; 9 bases are a match to TRBD1. This CDR3 is built from 15 residues. Unmatched junction bases numbered 11, after V lost 6 bases and J lost 8 bases. The germline V gene has CDR1 GTSNPN and CDR2 SVGIG (reference sequence). CDR3 residues: CACQPGQGLDSPLHF. The DNA for the CDR3 is TGTGCCTGTCAACCGGGACAGGGATTAGATTCACCCCTCCACTTT.

The chain joins TRBV4-2 to TRBJ2-7; D perhaps matches TRBD1 (6 bases). Trimming stripped 1 base from V and 4 bases from J, with 11 bases between. CDR1 is LGHNA and CDR2 is YNFKEQ in the germline V gene. The CDR3 spans 14 residues. The CDR3 reads CASSQGVQGYEQYF. CDR3 nucleotide sequence: TGTGCCAGCAGCCAAGGCGTCCAGGGGTACGAGCAGTACTTC.

The gene calls are TRBV5-1 and TRBJ1-2, with a tentative D call TRBD1 (6 bases). Trimming took off 0 bases at V and 8 bases at J, with 14 bases between the two ends. CDR1 and CDR2 (germline): SGHRS, YFSETQ. The CDR3 is 14 residues long. This CDR3 is CASSLGGRGDGYTF. CDR3 in DNA: TGCGCCAGCAGCTTGGGGGGCAGGGGCGACGGCTACACCTTC.

This chain joins TRBV10-3 and TRBJ2-3; D gene uncertain. The CDR3 sequence is 14 residues long. The germline V gene has CDR1 ENHRY and CDR2 SYGVKD. Trimming pared 2 bases from V and 0 bases from J, leaving 6 bases between. For the CDR3, the DNA is TGTGCCATCAGTGAGGAGGTGAGCACAGATACGCAGTATTTT. This gives the protein CAISEEVSTDTQYF.

The J gene is TRBJ1-2, the V gene TRBV15; TRBD1 matches 8 bases. Trimming removed 4 bases from V and 8 bases from J; junction bases left unmatched: 6. The germline V gene encodes CDR1 LNHNV and CDR2 YYDKDF (reference sequence). The length of the CDR3 is 13 residues. The CDR3 DNA sequence: TGTGCCACCAGCACAGGGACAGGTGGCGGCTACACCTTC. Translation gives CATSTGTGGGYTF.